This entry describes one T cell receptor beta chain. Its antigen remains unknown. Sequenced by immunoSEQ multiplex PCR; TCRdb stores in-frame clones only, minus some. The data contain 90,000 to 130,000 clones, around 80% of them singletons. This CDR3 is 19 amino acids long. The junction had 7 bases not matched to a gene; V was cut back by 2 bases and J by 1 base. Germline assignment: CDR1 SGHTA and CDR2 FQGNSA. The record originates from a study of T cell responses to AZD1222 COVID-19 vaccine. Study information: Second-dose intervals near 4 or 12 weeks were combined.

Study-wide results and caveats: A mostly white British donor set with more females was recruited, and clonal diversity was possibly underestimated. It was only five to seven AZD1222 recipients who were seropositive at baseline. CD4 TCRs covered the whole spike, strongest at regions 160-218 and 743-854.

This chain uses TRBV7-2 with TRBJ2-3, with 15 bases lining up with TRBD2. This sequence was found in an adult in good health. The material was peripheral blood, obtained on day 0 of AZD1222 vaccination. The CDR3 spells CASSLRGTSGGSGTDTQYF. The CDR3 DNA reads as TGTGCCAGCAGCTTACGAGGGACTAGCGGGGGGTCTGGCACAGATACGCAGTATTTT.